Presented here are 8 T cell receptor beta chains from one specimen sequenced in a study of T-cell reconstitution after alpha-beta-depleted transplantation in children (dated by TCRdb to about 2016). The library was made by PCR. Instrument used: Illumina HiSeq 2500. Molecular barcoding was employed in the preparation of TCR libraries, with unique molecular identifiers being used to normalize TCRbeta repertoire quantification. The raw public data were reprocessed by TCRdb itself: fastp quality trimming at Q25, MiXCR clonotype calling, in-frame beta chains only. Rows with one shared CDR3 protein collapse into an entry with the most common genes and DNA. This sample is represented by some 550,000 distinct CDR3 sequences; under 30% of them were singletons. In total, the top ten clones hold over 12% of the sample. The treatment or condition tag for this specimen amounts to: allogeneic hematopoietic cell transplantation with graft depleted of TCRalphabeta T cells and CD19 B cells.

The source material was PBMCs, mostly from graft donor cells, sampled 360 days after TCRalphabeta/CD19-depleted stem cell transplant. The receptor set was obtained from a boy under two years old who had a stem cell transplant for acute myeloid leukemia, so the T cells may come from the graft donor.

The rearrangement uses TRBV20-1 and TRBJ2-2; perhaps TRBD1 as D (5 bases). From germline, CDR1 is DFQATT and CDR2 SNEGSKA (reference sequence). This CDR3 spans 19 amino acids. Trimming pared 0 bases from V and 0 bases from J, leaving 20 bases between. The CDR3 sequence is CSARDALGLSYPNTGELFF. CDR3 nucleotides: TGCAGTGCTAGAGATGCGTTGGGGCTCTCTTACCCGAACACCGGGGAGCTGTTTTTT.

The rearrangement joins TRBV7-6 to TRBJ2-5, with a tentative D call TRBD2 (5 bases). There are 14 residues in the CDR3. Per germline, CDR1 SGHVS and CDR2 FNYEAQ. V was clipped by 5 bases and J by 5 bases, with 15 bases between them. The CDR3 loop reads CASSANSGPETQYF. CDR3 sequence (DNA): TGTGCCAGCAGCGCCAACAGCGGACCGGAGACCCAGTACTTC.

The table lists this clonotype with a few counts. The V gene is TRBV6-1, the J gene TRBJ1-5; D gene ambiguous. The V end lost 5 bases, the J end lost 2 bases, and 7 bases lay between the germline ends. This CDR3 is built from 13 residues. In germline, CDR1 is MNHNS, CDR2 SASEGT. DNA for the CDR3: TGTGCCAGCAGTCCCAATCGCAATCAGCCCCAGCATTTT. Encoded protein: CASSPNRNQPQHF.

CDR3 in DNA: TGTGCCAGCTCACCACTAGGACTTGGGAGTGATGGCTACACCTTC. Its protein is CASSPLGLGSDGYTF. The chain uses TRBV18 and TRBJ1-2, with D unclear. The ends were cut back, 1 base at V and 6 bases at J, with 15 bases in the middle. The CDR3 runs 15 residues. Germline V CDR1 and CDR2: KGHSH, LQKENI.

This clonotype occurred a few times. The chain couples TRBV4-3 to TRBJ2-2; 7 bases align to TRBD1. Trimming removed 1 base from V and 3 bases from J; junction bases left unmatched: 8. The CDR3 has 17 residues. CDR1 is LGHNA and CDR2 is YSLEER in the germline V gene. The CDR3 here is CASSQGSRDRHTGELFF. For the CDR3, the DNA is TGCGCCAGCAGCCAAGGTAGTAGGGACAGACACACCGGGGAGCTGTTTTTT.

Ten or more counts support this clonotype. Here the CDR3 DNA reads TGCAGTGCTAGTGGTGGCCAGGGGAGGAACACTGAAGCTTTCTTT. It is translated as CSASGGQGRNTEAFF. The chain uses TRBV20-1 and TRBJ1-1, with TRBD1 as a possible D gene (6 bases). The CDR3 spans 15 residues. Between the trimmed V and J ends, which lost 3 bases and 1 base, there was a span of 15 bases. Per the germline V gene, CDR1 is DFQATT and CDR2 is SNEGSKA (reference sequence).

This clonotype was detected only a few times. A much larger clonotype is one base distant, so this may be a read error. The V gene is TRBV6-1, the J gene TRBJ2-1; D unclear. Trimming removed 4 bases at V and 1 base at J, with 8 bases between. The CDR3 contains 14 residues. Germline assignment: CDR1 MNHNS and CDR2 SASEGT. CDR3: CASSAWGSYNEQFF. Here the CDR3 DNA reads TGTGCCAGCAGTGCGTGGGGATCCTACAATGAGCAGTTCTTC.

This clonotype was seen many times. As DNA, the CDR3 is TGTGCCAGCTCATCCTATCCGGGACAGGCGAACTACGAGCAGTACTTC. This encodes CASSSYPGQANYEQYF. The chain links TRBV18 to TRBJ2-7; TRBD1 matches 8 bases. V lost 5 bases to trimming and J lost 3 bases; unmatched junction nucleotides: 12. CDR3 size: 16 residues. The V gene's germline CDR1 is KGHSH and CDR2 LQKENI.